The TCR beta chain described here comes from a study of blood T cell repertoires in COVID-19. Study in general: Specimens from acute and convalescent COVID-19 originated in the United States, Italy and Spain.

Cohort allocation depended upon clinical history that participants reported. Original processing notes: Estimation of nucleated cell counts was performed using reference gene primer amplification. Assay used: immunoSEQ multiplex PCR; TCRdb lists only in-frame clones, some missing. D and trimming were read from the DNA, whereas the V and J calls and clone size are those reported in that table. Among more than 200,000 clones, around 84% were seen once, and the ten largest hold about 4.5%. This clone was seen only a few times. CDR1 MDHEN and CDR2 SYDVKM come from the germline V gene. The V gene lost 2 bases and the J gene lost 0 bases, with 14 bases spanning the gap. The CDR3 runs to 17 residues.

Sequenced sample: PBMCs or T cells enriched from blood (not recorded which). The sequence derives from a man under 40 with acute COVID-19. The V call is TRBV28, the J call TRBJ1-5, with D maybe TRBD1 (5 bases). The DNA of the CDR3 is TGTGCCAGCAGTTTACGAGCGGGGCCTTATAGCAATCAGCCCCAGCATTTT. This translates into CASSLRAGPYSNQPQHF.